This TCR beta chain was documented in a study of blood T cells in healthy people across ages (dated by TCRdb to between 2014 and 2017). With regard to the full study: In model experiments, roughly one uniquely barcoded TCR beta cDNA molecule per two T cells was captured by template switching. To avoid experimental bias, donors of different ages were randomly spread across the sequencing lanes. Donors were grouped into four age groups: young (average roughly 17 years), middle-aged (39), aged (62) and long-lived (around 80). Using deep sequencing normalized with unique cDNA molecular identifiers, the study measured how TCR beta repertoire diversity changes with age. For two donors (one aged 18 to 29 and one aged 80 or older), the study analyzed two additional independent replicas of 1 million unique cDNA reads from the same blood draw.

In the case of this clonotype: Its antigen target is currently unknown. The sample holds no much larger clone one base away, and base qualities are not on file.

The 39 donors, aged roughly 6 to 90 years, were systemically healthy Caucasian individuals from Russia. Each donor gave about 9.7 milliliters of peripheral blood, drawn into EDTA-treated Vacutainer tubes. PBMCs were isolated by Ficoll-Paque density-gradient centrifugation, with at least 7 million obtained per sample. Total RNA was extracted from PBMCs with Trizol reagent, with at least 5.5 micrograms obtained per sample. For every donor, an aliquot of PBMCs went through flow cytometry to measure the percentages of naive CD45RAhigh/CD27high T cells. The paper's findings and limits, for the study overall: The percentage of naive T cells measured by flow cytometry correlated strongly with observed TCR beta diversity. Compared with the aged group, more naive CD4+ T cells, fewer expanded clones and increased TCR diversity were shown by the long-lived group, suggesting age selection. As age increased, observed TCR beta diversity per million T cells dropped in a roughly linear way, and a significant reduction was already evident by age 40. The CMV infection status of donors was not known, potentially confounding age-related changes in expanded clonotypes. Estimates of total diversity from one million sequenced T cells were regarded as lower bounds and underestimates. Since profiling was done on bulk unsorted PBMCs, naive and antigen-experienced compartments could not be conclusively compared.

The library was built by means of 5' RACE. The instrument given in TCRdb is Illumina HiSeq 2500. A second about 7 to 12 cycle PCR used a sample-barcoded 5' primer and a J-beta primer mix. A template-switch 5' adaptor carrying 12 random nucleotides introduced a unique molecular identifier onto each TCR beta cDNA molecule. At least 2.5 million CDR3-containing paired-end reads were obtained from each sample. The Mint cDNA synthesis kit, primed by a TRBC-specific oligonucleotide, was used to synthesize first-strand cDNA from all RNA. All cDNA was treated with uracil-DNA glycosylase and then went through a first 18-cycle PCR with the universal primers M1SS and BC2_uni_R. Under the source paper's analysis protocol: Normalization of each sample was performed by random selection of 1 million high-quality reads, each carrying a distinct molecular identifier. Reads sharing molecular identifiers were discarded rather than binned into consensus sequences. MiTCR, run with a Q25 quality threshold and the strictest error-elimination algorithm, handled CDR3 identification, clonotype clustering and error correction. A nonparametric unseen species model with Euler transformation was used to estimate a lower bound on total TCR beta diversity. Clones were called with MiXCR by TCRdb after fastp trimmed the public reads at Q25, and only in-frame beta chains were retained. Every entry covers one CDR3 protein and lists the most common genes and DNA from its rows. The V and J calls, along with clone size, are taken from TCRdb and not from the paper's own processing. A total of 1,500,000 or so distinct CDR3 sequences appear in this sample, 35% to 45% of them only once. Over 3.5% of the sample lies in the top ten.

From V the trimming removes 4 bases and from J it removes 8 bases, while the gene matches leave 11 bases of the junction unaccounted for. The germline V gene encodes CDR1 LNHDA and CDR2 SQIVND (reference sequence). The CDR3 starts with the cysteine, ends with the phenylalanine, and has 15 residues. The retained sequence is limited to the CDR3, 45 bases, with the frame set at the first base. This clonotype was obtained from a woman younger than 35 in good health. The sample consisted of blood. This sequence uses TRBV19 and TRBJ2-1; 7 junctional bases match TRBD2. The CDR3 here reads CASSTTAAGSDEQFF. The DNA sequence is TGTGCCAGTAGTACGACCGCAGCGGGGTCGGATGAGCAGTTCTTC. With all but the CDR3 taken from the reference TRBV19 and TRBJ2-1 genes, the full variable domain is: DGGITQSPKYLFRKEGQNVTLSCEQNLNHDAMYWYRQDPGQGLRLIYYSQIVNDFQKGDIAEGYSVSREKKESFPLTVTSAQKNPTAFYLCASSTTAAGSDEQFFGPGTRLTVL.